Listed below are T cell receptor beta chains from one sample, sequenced in a study of control samples from healthy donors and cancer patients. Generated by immunoSEQ multiplex PCR, the TCRdb table keeps only in-frame clones and is missing some. The data hold over 150,000 clones, with around nine tenths observed a single time. Sequences were obtained from blood. The source of these receptors is a man in his thirties or forties in good health. Each CDR3 is given with its conserved first and last residue. The order of the fields is J gene, V gene, D gene, clone size, CDR3 protein, CDR3 DNA. The D gene is left open where the match is weak. Clone size is stated in some rows and not others, as once, few, many or a class when expanded.

TRBJ1-2 TRBV5-1 NA NA CASSSRIGRADYGYTF TGCGCCAGCAGCTCCCGAATAGGACGGGCAGACTATGGCTACACCTTC
TRBJ1-2 TRBV28 TRBD1 once CASRGQGRPNYGYTF TGTGCCAGCAGGGGACAGGGACGCCCTAACTATGGCTACACCTTC
TRBJ2-4 TRBV19 NA NA CASSIVPSAKNIQYF TGTGCCAGTAGTATAGTGCCATCAGCCAAAAACATTCAGTACTTC
TRBJ1-4 TRBV19 NA NA CASSIRGPGEEKLFF TGTGCCAGTAGTATTAGGGGACCCGGCGAGGAAAAACTGTTTTTT
TRBJ1-1 TRBV2 NA NA CASKKGLQVAREAFF TGTGCCAGCAAGAAGGGGTTACAGGTCGCTCGGGAAGCTTTCTTT
TRBJ1-1 TRBV30 TRBD1 NA CAWTSRGPGTEAFF TGTGCCTGGACCAGCAGGGGGCCCGGCACTGAAGCTTTCTTT
TRBJ2-3 TRBV28 NA NA CASSFALGGRTDTQYF TGTGCCAGCAGTTTCGCACTTGGGGGGCGGACAGATACGCAGTATTTT
TRBJ2-1 TRBV5-1 TRBD2 NA CASSLAGGRDEQFF TGCGCCAGCAGCTTGGCGGGAGGAAGGGATGAGCAGTTCTTC
TRBJ1-4 TRBV5-1 NA once CASRETTNEKLFF TGCGCCAGCAGAGAAACAACTAATGAAAAACTGTTTTTT
TRBJ1-5 TRBV19 TRBD1 NA CASRDRGLTSNQPQHF TGTGCCAGCCGGGACAGGGGGCTTACTAGCAATCAGCCCCAGCATTTT
TRBJ1-5 TRBV28 NA NA CASTKGGFSNQPQHF TGTGCCAGCACCAAAGGGGGGTTTAGCAATCAGCCCCAGCATTTT
TRBJ2-1 TRBV6-4 NA NA CASSKETAGGYNEQFF TGTGCCAGCAGCAAAGAGACAGCTGGGGGCTACAATGAGCAGTTCTTC
TRBJ1-2 TRBV18 NA NA CASSYSYGYTF TGTGCCAGCTCATATAGCTATGGCTACACCTTC
TRBJ1-6 TRBV6-5 NA NA CASRPVQLNSPLHF TGTGCCAGCAGACCAGTACAGCTCAATTCACCCCTCCACTTT
TRBJ2-1 TRBV5-1 TRBD1 NA CASSLGTGAYNEQFF TGCGCCAGCAGCCTCGGGACAGGAGCTTACAATGAGCAGTTCTTC
TRBJ1-5 TRBV27 TRBD1 NA CASSFLRGGTQHF TGTGCCAGCAGTTTCCTCAGGGGGGGAACCCAGCATTTT
TRBJ2-5 TRBV11-2 NA NA CASSSQKSQYF TGTGCCAGCAGCTCGCAAAAGAGCCAGTACTTC
TRBJ2-6 TRBV6-1 NA NA CASSEGTNVLTF TGTGCCAGCAGTGAAGGGACCAACGTCCTGACTTTC
TRBJ2-7 TRBV7-9 TRBD2 NA CASSRGLGAIEQYF TGTGCCAGCAGCCGAGGACTAGGCGCCATCGAGCAGTACTTC
TRBJ1-5 TRBV19 NA NA CASSIERDRGLNQPQHF TGTGCCAGTAGTATAGAGAGGGATAGGGGCCTCAATCAGCCCCAGCATTTT
TRBJ2-7 TRBV11-2 TRBD1 NA CASSSDRASAEQYF TGTGCCAGCAGCTCGGACAGGGCCTCGGCCGAGCAGTACTTC
TRBJ2-7 TRBV29-1 NA NA CSVVTGTRHEQYF TGCAGCGTTGTAACAGGAACCCGCCACGAGCAGTACTTC
TRBJ2-7 TRBV10-3 TRBD2 NA CAISDPGLVAYEQYF TGTGCCATCAGTGATCCGGGACTAGTAGCCTACGAGCAGTACTTC
TRBJ1-6 TRBV6-1 NA NA CASSEGVGIGSYNSPLHF TGTGCCAGCAGTGAAGGGGTTGGTATTGGCTCCTATAATTCACCCCTCCACTTT
TRBJ1-5 TRBV29-1 NA NA CSVDEGPPGPQHF TGCAGCGTTGATGAGGGGCCCCCGGGGCCCCAGCATTTT
TRBJ1-4 TRBV19 TRBD1 NA CASSGGTAEKLFF TGTGCCAGTAGCGGAGGGACAGCCGAAAAACTGTTTTTT
TRBJ1-6 TRBV6-5 NA NA CASSSLARIPLHF TGTGCCAGCAGTTCCCTAGCGAGGATACCCCTCCACTTT
TRBJ1-2 TRBV19 TRBD1 once CASSTSGDRRYGYTF TGTGCCAGTAGTACCAGCGGGGACAGACGCTATGGCTACACCTTC
TRBJ2-3 TRBV18 NA NA CASSLQWDRRGTQYF TGTGCCAGCTCATTACAGTGGGACCGTCGAGGGACGCAGTATTTT
TRBJ1-1 TRBV7-8 NA NA CASSFDRRAEAFF TGTGCCAGCAGCTTTGACAGGAGGGCTGAAGCTTTCTTT
TRBJ1-6 TRBV19 NA NA CASKSLHF TGTGCCAGTAAGTCCCTCCACTTT
TRBJ1-6 TRBV25-1 NA NA CASSATWDIGSYNSPLHF TGTGCCAGCAGTGCAACCTGGGACATCGGCTCCTATAATTCACCCCTCCACTTT
TRBJ2-4 TRBV28 TRBD2 NA CASSPGGTRSF TGTGCCAGCAGTCCCGGGGGGACTAGGAGCTTC
TRBJ1-2 TRBV14 NA NA CASSQTGQKGYGYTF TGTGCCAGCAGCCAAACCGGACAGAAGGGCTATGGCTACACCTTC
TRBJ2-7 TRBV9 NA NA CASSVGQGLFYEQYF TGTGCCAGCAGCGTAGGCCAGGGGTTATTCTACGAGCAGTACTTC
TRBJ2-2 TRBV5-1 TRBD2 NA CASSRSWAGDTGELFF TGCGCCAGCAGCCGCTCCTGGGCGGGAGATACCGGGGAGCTGTTTTTT
TRBJ1-2 TRBV7-2 NA NA CASSFHAGSVGYGYTF TGTGCCAGCAGCTTTCACGCAGGGTCAGTCGGCTATGGCTACACCTTC
TRBJ2-7 TRBV27 NA NA CASSLGRGLEQYF TGTGCCAGCAGTTTGGGCAGAGGCCTCGAGCAGTACTTC
TRBJ1-5 TRBV7-2 NA NA CASSLSQGYSNQPQHF TGTGCCAGCAGCTTATCACAGGGTTATAGCAATCAGCCCCAGCATTTT
TRBJ2-3 TRBV6-5 NA NA CASKRTPDTDTQYF TGTGCCAGCAAACGGACGCCCGACACAGATACGCAGTATTTT
TRBJ2-5 TRBV11-2 NA NA CASSENPTGVETQYF TGTGCCAGCAGCGAAAATCCGACCGGGGTGGAGACCCAGTACTTC
TRBJ2-2 TRBV6-2/TRBV6-3 NA NA CASSRRGRTGELFF TGTGCCAGCAGTAGAAGGGGTCGGACCGGGGAGCTGTTTTTT
TRBJ2-1 TRBV24-1 NA NA CATRDGTYNEQFF TGTGCCACCAGGGACGGGACCTACAATGAGCAGTTCTTC
TRBJ2-1 TRBV20-1 TRBD2 NA CSASITSGNEQFF TGCAGTGCTAGTATTACTAGCGGGAATGAGCAGTTCTTC
TRBJ1-1 TRBV5-1 NA NA CASSRQDMNTEAFF TGCGCCAGCAGCCGACAGGACATGAACACTGAAGCTTTCTTT
TRBJ2-7 TRBV11-2 NA NA CASSPPEGIALISYEQYF TGTGCCAGCAGCCCCCCGGAGGGTATAGCTCTAATATCCTACGAGCAGTACTTC
TRBJ2-5 TRBV19 NA NA CASSPRGSGTRQETQYF TGTGCCAGTAGTCCCCGAGGGAGCGGGACACGCCAAGAGACCCAGTACTTC
TRBJ1-5 TRBV27 TRBD1 NA CASSYRGGNQPQHF TGTGCCAGCAGTTACAGGGGGGGCAATCAGCCCCAGCATTTT
TRBJ1-4 TRBV30 TRBD1 NA CAWSVGRGVEKLFF TGTGCCTGGAGTGTAGGCAGGGGGGTCGAAAAACTGTTTTTT
TRBJ1-1 TRBV6-2/TRBV6-3 NA NA CASSFGGYTEAFF TGTGCCAGCAGTTTCGGGGGGTACACTGAAGCTTTCTTT
TRBJ2-2 TRBV28 TRBD2 NA CASSTGLADANTGELFF TGTGCCAGCAGTACAGGACTAGCGGACGCGAACACCGGGGAGCTGTTTTTT
TRBJ2-7 TRBV3-1/TRBV3-2 TRBD2 few CASSQDCLLLAGSYEQYF TGTGCCAGCAGCCAAGATTGCCTTCTACTAGCGGGGTCCTACGAGCAGTACTTC